The clone carrying this TCR beta chain has only a few counts. Its antigen is not known. After constant-region reverse-primer amplification, full-length variable regions underwent semi-nested PCR with Nested Universal Primer A. One entry per CDR3 protein, called by TCRdb with MiXCR from the 5' RACE reads. The table includes approximately 10,000 distinct CDR3 sequences, 20% to 30% detected once. Cells sorted as Tregs were CD4+, CD25+ and CD127-/low. General study points: The TCR gene usage of tumor memory CD4+ T cells clustered together with blood and lymph node memory CD4+ cells and with lymph node naive CD4+ cells.

The CDR3 has 14 residues. The V segment lost 0 bases and the J segment 3 bases; nucleotides outside the gene matches: 2. Germline CDR1 reads SGDLS; CDR2 reads YYNGEE. The V gene is TRBV9, the J gene TRBJ1-1; 7 bases match TRBD1. The sequence derives from a female donor with breast cancer. The sequenced sample was Tregs sorted from blood. The CDR3 protein is CASSVVQGDTEAFF. CDR3 nucleotides: TGTGCCAGCAGCGTAGTGCAGGGGGACACTGAAGCTTTCTTT. Drawing the rest from reference TRBV9 and TRBJ1-1, the complete variable domain is DSGVTQTPKHLITATGQRVTLRCSPRSGDLSVYWYQQSLDQGLQFLIQYYNGEERAKGNILERFSAQQFPDLHSELNLSSLELGDSALYFCASSVVQGDTEAFFGQGTRLTVV.